The 22 T cell receptor beta chains given below trace back to one sample, sequenced in a study of blood T cell repertoires in COVID-19. Only in-frame clones appear in the TCRdb table, and some are missing; sequencing was by immunoSEQ multiplex PCR. The sample has hundreds of thousands of clones; approximately 80% are singletons. Material for sequencing was peripheral blood. The source is a man in his forties or fifties with acute or convalescent COVID-19.

J is TRBJ1-4 and V is TRBV5-1; 10 bases match TRBD1. Per the germline V gene, CDR1 is SGHRS and CDR2 is YFSETQ. The CDR3 covers 15 residues. The J segment lost 8 bases and the V segment lost 0 bases, leaving 4 bases of the junction unmatched. CDR3 bases: TGCGCCAGCAGCTTGGCCGGGACAGGGGTGGAAAAACTGTTTTTT. Its protein is CASSLAGTGVEKLFF.

The chain couples TRBV27 to TRBJ1-6; 8 bases fit TRBD1. Trimming at V came to 5 bases and at J to 7 bases, leaving 4 bases not matched to a gene. CDR1 is MNHEY and CDR2 is SMNVEV in the germline V gene (reference sequence). This CDR3 spans 14 amino acids. The chain's CDR3 is CASSPGQGNSPLHF. The DNA for the CDR3 is TGTGCCAGCAGTCCCGGACAGGGAAATTCACCCCTCCACTTT.

The V gene is TRBV11-1, the J gene TRBJ2-7, with 7 nucleotides matching TRBD2. Germline-derived CDR1 and CDR2 are SGHAT and FQDESV (reference sequence). The CDR3 length is 16 residues. V dropped 5 bases and J dropped 4; count of bases not matched to a gene: 14. In DNA, the CDR3 is TGTGCCAGCAGCACCCCGCTGGGCGGGAGTAAATACGAGCAGTACTTC. It yields the protein CASSTPLGGSKYEQYF. The complete variable domain, with remaining parts taken from reference TRBV11-1 and TRBJ2-7, reads EAEVAQSPRYKITEKSQAVAFWCDPISGHATLYWYRQILGQGPELLVQFQDESVVDDSQLPKDRFSAERLKGVDSTLKIQPAELGDSAMYLCASSTPLGGSKYEQYFGPGTRLTVT.

The chain combines TRBV6-5 with TRBJ2-5; 8 bases map to TRBD2. The CDR3 covers 13 residues. CDR1 MNHEY and CDR2 SVGAGI come from the germline V gene. V lost 5 bases to trimming and J lost 4 bases; unmatched junction nucleotides: 3. The CDR3 sequence: CASSKAGGETQYF. CDR3 DNA: TGTGCCAGCAGTAAGGCGGGAGGAGAGACCCAGTACTTC.

The CDR3 bases are TGTGCCAGCAGCTTAAGCGGGGGGTCCAAAACTGAAGCTTTCTTT. As protein: CASSLSGGSKTEAFF. The chain uses TRBV7-9 and TRBJ1-1; D may be TRBD1 (5 bases). V was clipped by 2 bases and J by 5 bases, with 15 bases between them. CDR1 and CDR2 from the germline V gene are SEHNR and FQNEAQ (reference sequence). The CDR3 spans 15 residues.

V is TRBV6-5 and J is TRBJ1-2, with a weak D call TRBD1 (5 bases). Trimming took 5 bases from V and 7 from J, leaving 14 bases between them. This CDR3 region has 13 residues. Per germline, CDR1 MNHEY and CDR2 SVGAGI. The CDR3 region is CASSPERGGGYTF. CDR3 bases: TGTGCCAGCAGTCCAGAGAGGGGAGGTGGCTACACCTTC.

The count of this clone is one. The chain uses TRBV6-2 or TRBV6-3 and TRBJ2-5, with 8 bases lining up with TRBD1. The CDR3 is 17 residues long. The trim removed 3 bases at V and 3 bases at J, leaving 12 bases unmatched. Germline CDR1 MNHEY, CDR2 SVGEGT. CDR3 sequence reads: CASSYSGDRSTEETQYF. The CDR3 DNA reads TGTGCCAGCAGTTATAGTGGGGACAGGTCCACCGAAGAGACCCAGTACTTC.

This rearrangement joins TRBV19 to TRBJ1-1; the D is unclear. The CDR3 sequence is 14 residues long. V was pared by 4 bases and J by 5 bases, with 14 bases between. CDR1 is LNHDA and CDR2 is SQIVND in the germline V gene (reference sequence). CDR3 region: CASSTPRVETEAFF. The CDR3 DNA follows: TGTGCCAGTAGTACCCCGAGGGTAGAAACTGAAGCTTTCTTT.

CDR3 nucleotides: TGTGCCAGCAGTGAGGAGGGGTATGGCTACACCTTC. Encoded protein: CASSEEGYGYTF. The chain employs TRBV11-2 and TRBJ1-2; TRBD1 is a possible D gene (5 bases). CDR1 is SGHAT, CDR2 FQNNGV, per germline. With 6 bases removed from V and 5 bases from J, the gap between germline ends came to 10 bases. This CDR3 is 12 amino acids long.

The chain carries TRBV2 and TRBJ2-7; 9 bases line up with TRBD2. Germline V gene data show CDR1 as SNHLY and CDR2 as FYNNEI. V lost 5 bases and J lost 2; bases outside the gene matches: 7. The CDR3 spans 15 residues. The CDR3 loop reads CASSPRGLAPYEQYF. In DNA form, the CDR3 reads TGTGCCAGCAGTCCGAGGGGACTAGCCCCCTACGAGCAGTACTTC.

The CDR3 nucleotides are TGTGCCATCAGCGGACAGGGGGGAACCGGGGAGCTGTTTTTT. Its protein product is CAISGQGGTGELFF. The chain carries TRBV10-3 and TRBJ2-2, with 10 bases aligning to TRBD1. J lost 5 bases, V lost 6 bases, and 3 bases had no gene match. The CDR3 contains 14 residues. Germline-derived CDR1 and CDR2 are ENHRY and SYGVKD.

The chain has TRBV18 and TRBJ2-7; D gene unclear. The ends were cut back, 2 bases at V and 0 bases at J, with 17 bases in the middle. The CDR3 extends over 17 amino acids. Germline V gene sequence: CDR1 KGHSH, CDR2 LQKENI. This CDR3 is CASSPKDQARFSYEQYF. The CDR3 nucleotides read TGTGCCAGCTCACCAAAAGATCAGGCCAGATTCTCCTACGAGCAGTACTTC. Looking up the rest from reference TRBV18 and TRBJ2-7 gives the full variable domain: NAGVMQNPRHLVRRRGQEARLRCSPMKGHSHVYWYRQLPEEGLKFMVYLQKENIIDESGMPKERFSAEFPKEGPSILRIQQVVRGDSAAYFCASSPKDQARFSYEQYFGPGTRLTVT.

This chain joins TRBV5-1 and TRBJ1-1, with 8 bases fitting TRBD1. The germline V gene has CDR1 SGHRS and CDR2 YFSETQ. The CDR3 spans 15 residues. J was trimmed by 3 bases and V by 2 bases; bases with no gene match: 6. The CDR3 spells CASSFRQGRDTEAFF. CDR3 DNA: TGCGCCAGCAGCTTCAGACAGGGGAGGGACACTGAAGCTTTCTTT.

The gene calls are TRBV4-1 and TRBJ1-1, with D uncertain. Germline V gives CDR1 MGHRA, CDR2 YSYEKL. V was pared by 3 bases and J by 5 bases, with 16 bases between. The CDR3 runs 15 residues. CDR3 sequence: CASSQSVPGSTEAFF. CDR3 DNA sequence: TGCGCCAGCAGCCAGTCAGTACCGGGGAGTACTGAAGCTTTCTTT.

This sequence joins TRBV27 and TRBJ2-1, with 13 bases fitting TRBD2. The CDR3 length is 16 residues. The germline CDR1 and CDR2 sequences are MNHEY and SMNVEV (reference sequence). J lost 0 bases, V lost 6 bases, and 2 bases had no gene match. The CDR3 region has the DNA TGTGCCAGCAGAACTAGCGGGAGGGGCTCCTACAATGAGCAGTTCTTC. This codes for CASRTSGRGSYNEQFF.

This sequence joins TRBV18 and TRBJ2-3; 12 bases fit TRBD2. The V segment lost 5 bases and the J segment 0 bases; nucleotides outside the gene matches: 3. The germline V gene encodes CDR1 KGHSH and CDR2 LQKENI. CDR3 length: 16 residues. CDR3 DNA: TGTGCCAGCTCAAGAGGACTAGCGGGGAGCACAGATACGCAGTATTTT. Amino acid sequence: CASSRGLAGSTDTQYF.

This rearrangement joins TRBV11-2 to TRBJ2-5, with TRBD2 as a possible D gene (6 bases). Germline CDR1 and CDR2: SGHAT and FQNNGV. The V and J ends lost 5 bases and 4 bases respectively, with 20 bases between them. The CDR3 is 16 residues long. The CDR3 region has the DNA TGTGCCAGCAGCGCCGGCGGGGCGAGGGGTGGAGAGACCCAGTACTTC. This codes for CASSAGGARGGETQYF.

The chain uses TRBV5-4 and TRBJ2-1, with 12 positions matching TRBD2. The CDR3 has 20 amino acids. Trimming at V came to 1 base and at J to 0 bases, leaving 11 bases not matched to a gene. CDR1 SGHNT and CDR2 YYREEE come from the germline V gene (reference sequence). CDR3 sequence (DNA): TGTGCCAGCAGCTTGTCGACTAGCGGGAGAGGGGTGGGCTCCTACAATGAGCAGTTCTTC. It specifies CASSLSTSGRGVGSYNEQFF.

This clone was picked up a small number of times. J is TRBJ1-1 and V is TRBV15; D uncertain. Looked up from germline, CDR1 is LNHNV and CDR2 is YYDKDF (reference sequence). Trimming removed 4 bases from V and 5 bases from J, with 17 bases in between. The CDR3 spans 15 residues. The CDR3 loop is CATSKGRGLETEAFF. In DNA form, the CDR3 reads TGTGCCACCAGCAAAGGAAGAGGGTTAGAGACTGAAGCTTTCTTT.

The chain recombines TRBV30 with TRBJ1-5; 11 nucleotides agree with TRBD1. This CDR3 region has 14 residues. After removal of 1 base from V and 9 bases from J, the junction contained 5 bases not matched to a gene. Per the germline V gene, CDR1 is GTSNPN and CDR2 is SVGIG (reference sequence). The CDR3 spells CAWSAGQGVPPQHF. The CDR3 coding sequence is TGTGCCTGGAGTGCGGGACAGGGGGTTCCGCCCCAGCATTTT. The full variable domain, in which reference TRBV30 and TRBJ1-5 provide the parts outside the CDR3, is SQTIHQWPATLVQPVGSPLSLECTVEGTSNPNLYWYRQAAGRGLQLLFYSVGIGQISSEVPQNLSASRPQDRQFILSSKKLLLSDSGFYLCAWSAGQGVPPQHFGDGTRLSIL.

A few counts support this clone. The chain couples TRBV28 to TRBJ1-2, with 7 positions matching TRBD1. Trimming at V came to 9 bases and at J to 7 bases, leaving 5 bases not matched to a gene. The germline V gene has CDR1 MDHEN and CDR2 SYDVKM. This CDR3 is built from 11 residues. CDR3 protein: CASRQGSGYTF. In nucleotides, the CDR3 is TGTGCCAGTCGACAGGGAAGTGGCTACACCTTC.

The chain combines TRBV19 with TRBJ1-1; D uncertain. Trimming took off 6 bases at V and 3 bases at J, with 20 bases between the two ends. Germline CDR1 reads LNHDA; CDR2 reads SQIVND (reference sequence). This CDR3 has 16 residues. CDR3: CASRRETGRRDTEAFF. CDR3 bases: TGTGCCAGTAGGCGAGAAACCGGCAGGAGGGACACTGAAGCTTTCTTT.